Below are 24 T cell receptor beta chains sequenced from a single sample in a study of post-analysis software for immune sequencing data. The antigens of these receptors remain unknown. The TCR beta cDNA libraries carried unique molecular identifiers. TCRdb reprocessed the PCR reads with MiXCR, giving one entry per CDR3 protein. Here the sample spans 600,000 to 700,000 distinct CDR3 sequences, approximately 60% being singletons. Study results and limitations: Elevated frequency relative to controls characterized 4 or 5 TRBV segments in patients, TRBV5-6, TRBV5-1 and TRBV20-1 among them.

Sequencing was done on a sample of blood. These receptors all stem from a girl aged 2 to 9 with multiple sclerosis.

CDR3 protein: CASSFHALDEQFF. CDR3 sequence (DNA): TGTGCCAGCAGTTTTCATGCGTTGGACGAGCAGTTCTTC. This chain uses TRBV12-3 or TRBV12-4 with TRBJ2-7; D remains unclear. The J call could be wrong; TRBJ2-1 is a better fit for the DNA end. The CDR3 runs 13 residues.

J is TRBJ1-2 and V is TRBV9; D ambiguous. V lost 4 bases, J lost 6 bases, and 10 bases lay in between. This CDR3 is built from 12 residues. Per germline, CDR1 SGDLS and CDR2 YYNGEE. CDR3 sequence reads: CASSRDCHGYTF. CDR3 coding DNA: TGTGCCAGCAGCCGTGATTGTCATGGCTACACCTTC.

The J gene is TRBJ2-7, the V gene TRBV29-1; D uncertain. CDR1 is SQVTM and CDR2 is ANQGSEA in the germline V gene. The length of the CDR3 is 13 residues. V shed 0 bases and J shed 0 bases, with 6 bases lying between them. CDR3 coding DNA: TGCAGCGTTGAAGAACAGAACTCCTACGAGCAGTACTTC. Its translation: CSVEEQNSYEQYF.

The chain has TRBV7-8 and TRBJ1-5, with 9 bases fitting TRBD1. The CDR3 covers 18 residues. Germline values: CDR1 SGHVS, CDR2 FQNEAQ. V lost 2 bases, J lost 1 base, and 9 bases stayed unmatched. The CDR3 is CASSLRGPQGASNQPQHF. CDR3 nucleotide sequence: TGTGCCAGCAGCTTAAGGGGACCACAGGGGGCAAGCAATCAGCCCCAGCATTTT.

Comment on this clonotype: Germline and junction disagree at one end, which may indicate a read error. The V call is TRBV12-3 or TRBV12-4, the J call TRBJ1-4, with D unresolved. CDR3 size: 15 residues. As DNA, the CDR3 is TGTGCCAGCAGTTTCTCGGGTGCAACTAATGAAAAACGGTTTTTT. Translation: CASSFSGATNEKRFF.

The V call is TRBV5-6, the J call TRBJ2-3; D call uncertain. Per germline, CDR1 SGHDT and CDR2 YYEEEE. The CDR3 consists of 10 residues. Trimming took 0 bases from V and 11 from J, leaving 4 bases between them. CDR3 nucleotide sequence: TGTGCCAGCAGCTTGGCGGGGCAGTATTTT. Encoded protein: CASSLAGQYF.

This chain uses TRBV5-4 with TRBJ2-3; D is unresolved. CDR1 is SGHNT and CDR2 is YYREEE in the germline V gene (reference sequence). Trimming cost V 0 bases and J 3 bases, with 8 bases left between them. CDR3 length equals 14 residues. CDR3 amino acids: CASSLAKQTDTQYF. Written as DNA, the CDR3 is TGTGCCAGCAGCTTGGCCAAACAGACAGATACGCAGTATTTT.

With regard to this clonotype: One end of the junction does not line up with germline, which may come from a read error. This CDR3 is CASSFKAVGTDTQYF. CDR3 DNA sequence: TGTGCCAGTAGTTTTAAGGCGGTGGGGACAGATACGCAGTATTTT. The V call is TRBV27, the J call TRBJ2-3; no reliable D call. CDR1 and CDR2 from the germline V gene are MNHEY and SMNVEV (reference sequence). The CDR3 length is 15 residues.

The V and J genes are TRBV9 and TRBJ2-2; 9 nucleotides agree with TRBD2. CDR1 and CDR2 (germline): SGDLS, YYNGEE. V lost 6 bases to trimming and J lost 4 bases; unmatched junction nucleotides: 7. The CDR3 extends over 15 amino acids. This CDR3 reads CASTAGGPGTGELFF. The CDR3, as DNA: TGTGCCAGCACGGCGGGGGGGCCGGGCACCGGGGAGCTGTTTTTT. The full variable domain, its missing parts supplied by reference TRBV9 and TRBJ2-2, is DSGVTQTPKHLITATGQRVTLRCSPRSGDLSVYWYQQSLDQGLQFLIQYYNGEERAKGNILERFSAQQFPDLHSELNLSSLELGDSALYFCASTAGGPGTGELFFGEGSRLTVL.

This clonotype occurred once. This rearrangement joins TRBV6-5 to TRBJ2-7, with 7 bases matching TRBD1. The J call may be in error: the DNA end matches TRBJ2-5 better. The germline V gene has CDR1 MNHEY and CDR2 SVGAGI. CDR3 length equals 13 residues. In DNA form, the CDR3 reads TGTGCCAGCAGCGACAGGGCCCGGGAGACCCAGTACTTC. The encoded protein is CASSDRARETQYF.

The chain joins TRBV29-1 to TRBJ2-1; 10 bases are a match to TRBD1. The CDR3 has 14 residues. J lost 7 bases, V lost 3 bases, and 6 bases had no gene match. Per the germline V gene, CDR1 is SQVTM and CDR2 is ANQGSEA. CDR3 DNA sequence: TGCAGCGTTGAGCCCCCGGGACAGGGGAATGAGCAGTTCTTC. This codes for CSVEPPGQGNEQFF.

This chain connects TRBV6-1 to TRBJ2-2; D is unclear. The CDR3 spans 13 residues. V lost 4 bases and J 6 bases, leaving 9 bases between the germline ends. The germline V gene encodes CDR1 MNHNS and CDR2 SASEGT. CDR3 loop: CASSVTWPGELFF. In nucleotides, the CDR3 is TGTGCCAGCAGTGTCACTTGGCCCGGGGAGCTGTTTTTT.

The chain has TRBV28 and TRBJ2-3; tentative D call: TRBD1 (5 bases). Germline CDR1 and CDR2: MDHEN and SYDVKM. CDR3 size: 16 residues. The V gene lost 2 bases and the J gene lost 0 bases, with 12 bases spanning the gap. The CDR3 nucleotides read TGTGCCAGCAGTTTACTCGACAGCCACAGCACAGATACGCAGTATTTT. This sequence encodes CASSLLDSHSTDTQYF.

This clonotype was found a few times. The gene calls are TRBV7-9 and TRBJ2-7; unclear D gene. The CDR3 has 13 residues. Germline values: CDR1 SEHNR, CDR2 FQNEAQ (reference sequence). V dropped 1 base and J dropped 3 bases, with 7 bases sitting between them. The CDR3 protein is CASSLEGLYEQYF. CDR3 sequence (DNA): TGTGCCAGCAGCTTAGAAGGTCTCTACGAGCAGTACTTC.

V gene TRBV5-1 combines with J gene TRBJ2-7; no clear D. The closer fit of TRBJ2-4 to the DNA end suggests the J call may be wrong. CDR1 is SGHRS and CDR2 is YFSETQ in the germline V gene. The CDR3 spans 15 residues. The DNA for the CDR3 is TGCGCCAGCAGCTTTTCGGATGGAATTAGAAACATTCAGTACTTC. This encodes CASSFSDGIRNIQYF.

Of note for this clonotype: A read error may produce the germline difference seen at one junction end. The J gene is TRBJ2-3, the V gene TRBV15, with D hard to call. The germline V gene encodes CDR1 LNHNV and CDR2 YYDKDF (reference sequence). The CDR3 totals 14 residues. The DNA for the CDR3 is TGTGCCTCCAGCCGGAGCTCTAATAGAGATACGCAGTATTTT. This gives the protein CASSRSSNRDTQYF. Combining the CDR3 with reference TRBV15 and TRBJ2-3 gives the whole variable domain DAMVIQNPRYQVTQFGKPVTLSCSQTLNHNVMYWYQQKSSQAPKLLFHYYDKDFNNEADTPDNFQSRRPNTSFCFLDIRSPGLGDTAMYLCASSRSSNRDTQYFGPGTRLTVL.

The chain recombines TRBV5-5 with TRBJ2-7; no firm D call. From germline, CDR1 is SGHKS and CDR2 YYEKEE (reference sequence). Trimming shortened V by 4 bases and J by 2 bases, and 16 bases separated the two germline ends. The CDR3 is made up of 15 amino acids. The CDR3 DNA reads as TGTGCCAGCAGCACGTTAGGGAAAGGAGCCTACGAGCAGTACTTC. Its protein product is CASSTLGKGAYEQYF.

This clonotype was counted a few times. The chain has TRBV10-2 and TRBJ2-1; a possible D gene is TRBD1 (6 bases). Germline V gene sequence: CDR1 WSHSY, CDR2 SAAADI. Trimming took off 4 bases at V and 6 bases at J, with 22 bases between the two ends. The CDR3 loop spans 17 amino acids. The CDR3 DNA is TGCGCCAGCAGTGTGCCCCCAGGGCGAGGGGGTTTCAATGAGCAGTTCTTC. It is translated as CASSVPPGRGGFNEQFF.

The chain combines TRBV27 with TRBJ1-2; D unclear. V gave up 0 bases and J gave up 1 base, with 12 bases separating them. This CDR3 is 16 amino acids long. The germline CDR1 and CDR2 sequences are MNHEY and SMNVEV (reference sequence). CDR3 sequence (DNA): TGTGCCAGCAGTTTATCGCGTGACCCGATTAACTATGGCTACACCTTC. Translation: CASSLSRDPINYGYTF.

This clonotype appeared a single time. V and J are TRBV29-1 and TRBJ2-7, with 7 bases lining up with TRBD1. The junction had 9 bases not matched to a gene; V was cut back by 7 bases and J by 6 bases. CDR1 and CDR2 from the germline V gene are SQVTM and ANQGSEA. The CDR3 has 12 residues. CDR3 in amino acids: CSALDRVTEQYF. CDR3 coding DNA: TGCAGCGCCCTCGACAGGGTGACCGAGCAGTACTTC.

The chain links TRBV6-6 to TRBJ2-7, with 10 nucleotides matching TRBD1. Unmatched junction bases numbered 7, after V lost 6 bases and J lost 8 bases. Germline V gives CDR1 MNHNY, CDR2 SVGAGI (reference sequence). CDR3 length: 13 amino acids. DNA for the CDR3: TGTGCCAGCAGGAAAGGGACAGGGGAAAAGCAGTACTTC. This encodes CASRKGTGEKQYF.

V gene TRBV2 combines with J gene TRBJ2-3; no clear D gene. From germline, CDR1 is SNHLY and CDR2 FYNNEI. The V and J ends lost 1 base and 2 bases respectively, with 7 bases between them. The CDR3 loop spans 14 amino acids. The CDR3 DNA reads TGTGCCAGCAGTGAAGGAAGCTCCACAGATACGCAGTATTTT. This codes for CASSEGSSTDTQYF.

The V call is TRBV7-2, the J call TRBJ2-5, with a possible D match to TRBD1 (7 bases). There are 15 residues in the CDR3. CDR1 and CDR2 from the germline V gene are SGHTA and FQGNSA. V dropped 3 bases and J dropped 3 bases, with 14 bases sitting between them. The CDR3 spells CASSFPPGGKETQYF. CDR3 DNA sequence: TGTGCCAGCAGCTTCCCGCCAGGGGGGAAAGAGACCCAGTACTTC.

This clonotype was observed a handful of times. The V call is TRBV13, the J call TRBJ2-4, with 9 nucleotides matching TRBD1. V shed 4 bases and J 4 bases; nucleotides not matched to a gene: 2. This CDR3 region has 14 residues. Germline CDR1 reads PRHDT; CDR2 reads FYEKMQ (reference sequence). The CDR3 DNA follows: TGTGCCAGCAGCTCGGGACAGGGAAAAAACATTCAGTACTTC. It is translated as CASSSGQGKNIQYF.